This TCR beta chain was retrieved from a study of cytomegalovirus exposure and HLA in healthy donors. Whole-study results and caveats: In vitro assays verified that a few CMV-associated chains recognized CMV antigens specifically.

This clone was seen once. Antigen: not known. Primers: 60 Vbeta forward and 13 Jbeta reverse. Using immunoSEQ multiplex PCR, the repertoire was profiled, and TCRdb retains in-frame clones only, with some absent. The sample has 95,000 to 100,000 clones, about four fifths seen once. The CDR3 spans 13 residues. After removal of 5 bases from V and 6 bases from J, the junction contained 7 bases not matched to a gene. Germline V lookup: CDR1 SGHTA, CDR2 FQGNSA. This chain links TRBV7-2 with TRBJ2-7, with 7 bases aligning to TRBD2. This receptor was obtained from a human donor in good health. Sequencing was performed on PBMCs. The CDR3 nucleotides read TGTGCCAGCAGCCAGGGACTACCGGGCGAGCAGTACTTC. This translates into CASSQGLPGEQYF.